The rows below give T cell receptor beta chains drawn from one sample of a study of OX40 agonist ivuxolimab in advanced cancers. Profiling relied on immunoSEQ multiplex PCR, and the TCRdb table lists in-frame clones only, not all of them. The repertoire includes over 75,000 clones, 70% to 90% of them detected once, and 1.4% to 1.5% sits in the top ten. The sample in question was CD4+ or CD8+ T cells sorted from blood, obtained in a trial of the OX40 agonist ivuxolimab. The receptors shown here come from an adult with an advanced solid tumor such as melanoma, head and neck, liver or kidney cancer. Each CDR3 is given with its conserved first and last residue. D genes are given only for firm matches. The size entry is marked missing in some rows and otherwise reads once, few, many or a size class.

J,D,V,size,DNA,CDR3
TRBJ2-1,NA,TRBV18,NA,TGTGCCAGCTCACCTCTTTCCCCGACGGAGCTAGGTGCTGAGCAGTTCTTC,CASSPLSPTELGAEQFF
TRBJ2-5,NA,TRBV6-5,NA,TGTGCCAGCAGTTATACCTTACAAGAAGAGACCCAGTACTTC,CASSYTLQEETQYF
TRBJ2-3,NA,TRBV7-2,NA,TGTGCCAGCAGCTCAATTTCCGGGAGAGCGCAGTATTTT,CASSSISGRAQYF
TRBJ1-2,NA,TRBV5-1,NA,TGCGCCAGCAGCTTGGACACCTCGGCCTATGGCTACACCTTC,CASSLDTSAYGYTF
TRBJ1-2,NA,TRBV5-1,once,TGCGCCAGCCGAAGGGAAAACTATGGCTACACCTTC,CASRRENYGYTF
TRBJ2-7,TRBD1,TRBV14,NA,TGTGCCAGCAGCCTAAAGCCGGGACAGGGAAAAGCCTACGAGCAGTACTTC,CASSLKPGQGKAYEQYF
TRBJ2-1,TRBD2,TRBV18,NA,TGTGCCAGCTCCCCCGAGCGGGACCATGAGCAGTTCTTC,CASSPERDHEQFF
TRBJ1-2,NA,TRBV7-9,few,TGTGCCAGCAGCTTAGCACAGAACTATGGCTACACCTTC,CASSLAQNYGYTF
TRBJ1-4,TRBD1,TRBV5-1,few,TGCGCCAGCAGCCTTACTTTCGGGACAGATGAAAAACTGTTTTTT,CASSLTFGTDEKLFF
TRBJ1-2,TRBD1,TRBV5-1,NA,TGCGCCAGCCGACCGGGACAGGGAGGCTATGGCTACACCTTC,CASRPGQGGYGYTF
TRBJ1-1,TRBD1,TRBV18,NA,TGTGCCAGCTCTTCCACAGGGGGCAGGGCGGGAGCTTTCTTT,CASSSTGGRAGAFF
TRBJ2-3,NA,TRBV7-2,NA,TGTGCCAGCAGAAGGGCCATTACCGATACGCAGTATTTT,CASRRAITDTQYF
TRBJ2-7,NA,TRBV27,NA,TGTGCCAGCAGTTCGCCTCAGAGGGCGATCTACGAGCAGTACTTC,CASSSPQRAIYEQYF
TRBJ2-1,TRBD1,TRBV7-9,NA,TGTGCCAGCAGCTTAGAGGGCGCCAGGACAGGTGAGCAGTTCTTC,CASSLEGARTGEQFF
TRBJ2-1,NA,TRBV18,once,TGTGCCAGCCACCGCGGTTCCCAGGGCTACAATGAGCAGTTCTTC,CASHRGSQGYNEQFF
TRBJ2-5,NA,TRBV29-1,NA,TGCAGCGCCGCGGACTTAGAGACCCAGTACTTC,CSAADLETQYF
TRBJ1-3,NA,TRBV5-1,NA,TGCGCCAGCAGGTTCGGGGGCGGAAACACCATATATTTT,CASRFGGGNTIYF